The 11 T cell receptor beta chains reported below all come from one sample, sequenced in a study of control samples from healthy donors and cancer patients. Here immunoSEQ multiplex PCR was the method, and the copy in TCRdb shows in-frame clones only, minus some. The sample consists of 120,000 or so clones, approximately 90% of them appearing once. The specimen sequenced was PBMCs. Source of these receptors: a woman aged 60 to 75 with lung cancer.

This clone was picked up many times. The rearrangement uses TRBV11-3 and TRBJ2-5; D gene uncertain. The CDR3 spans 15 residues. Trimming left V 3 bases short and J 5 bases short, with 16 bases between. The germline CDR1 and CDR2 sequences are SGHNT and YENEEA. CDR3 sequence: CASSLKTSNGETQYF. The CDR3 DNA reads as TGTGCCAGCAGCTTGAAGACATCGAACGGGGAGACCCAGTACTTC.

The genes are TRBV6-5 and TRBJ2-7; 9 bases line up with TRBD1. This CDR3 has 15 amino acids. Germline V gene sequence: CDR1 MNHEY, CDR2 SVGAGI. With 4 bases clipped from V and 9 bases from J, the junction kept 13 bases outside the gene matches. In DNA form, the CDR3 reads TGTGCCAGCAGTTCTACAGGGGGCGCTTCTGGAGGGCAGTACTTC. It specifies CASSSTGGASGGQYF.

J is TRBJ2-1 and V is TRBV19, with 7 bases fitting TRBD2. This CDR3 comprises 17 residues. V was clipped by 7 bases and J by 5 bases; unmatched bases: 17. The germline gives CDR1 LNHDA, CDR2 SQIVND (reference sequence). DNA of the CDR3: TGTGCCAGTACCACCCTAACGCGGGGGATTACACACAATGAGCAGTTCTTC. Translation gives CASTTLTRGITHNEQFF.

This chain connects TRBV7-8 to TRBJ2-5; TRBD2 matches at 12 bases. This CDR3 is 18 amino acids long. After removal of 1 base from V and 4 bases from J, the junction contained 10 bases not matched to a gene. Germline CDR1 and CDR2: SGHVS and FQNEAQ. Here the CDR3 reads CASSLGTSGTVPGETQYF. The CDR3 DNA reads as TGTGCCAGCAGCTTAGGGACTAGCGGGACGGTGCCTGGAGAGACCCAGTACTTC.

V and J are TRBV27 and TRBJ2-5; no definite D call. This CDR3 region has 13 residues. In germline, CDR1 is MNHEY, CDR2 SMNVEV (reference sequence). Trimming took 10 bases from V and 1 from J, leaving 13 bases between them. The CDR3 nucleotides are TGTGCCACCTCCCTAACGGGCCAAGAGACCCAGTACTTC. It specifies CATSLTGQETQYF.

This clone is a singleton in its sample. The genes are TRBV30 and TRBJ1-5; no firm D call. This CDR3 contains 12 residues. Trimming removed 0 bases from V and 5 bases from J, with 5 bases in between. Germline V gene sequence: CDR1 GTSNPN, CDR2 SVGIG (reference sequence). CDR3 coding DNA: TGTGCCTGGAGTGTCACTGATCAGCCCCAGCATTTT. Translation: CAWSVTDQPQHF. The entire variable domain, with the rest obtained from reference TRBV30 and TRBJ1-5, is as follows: SQTIHQWPATLVQPVGSPLSLECTVEGTSNPNLYWYRQAAGRGLQLLFYSVGIGQISSEVPQNLSASRPQDRQFILSSKKLLLSDSGFYLCAWSVTDQPQHFGDGTRLSIL.

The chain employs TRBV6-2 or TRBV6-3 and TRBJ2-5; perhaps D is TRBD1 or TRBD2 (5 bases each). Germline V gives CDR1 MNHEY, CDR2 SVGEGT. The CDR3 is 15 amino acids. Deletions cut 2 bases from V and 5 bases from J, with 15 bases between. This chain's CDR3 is CASSYVVGVTETQYF. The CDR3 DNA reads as TGTGCCAGCAGTTACGTAGTGGGGGTGACGGAGACCCAGTACTTC.

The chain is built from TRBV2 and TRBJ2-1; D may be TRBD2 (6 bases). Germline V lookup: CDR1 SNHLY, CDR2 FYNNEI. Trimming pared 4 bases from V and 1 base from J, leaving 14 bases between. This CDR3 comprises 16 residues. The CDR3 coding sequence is TGTGCCAGCAGTGCCGAGTGGAGGGGATCCTACAATGAGCAGTTCTTC. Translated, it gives CASSAEWRGSYNEQFF.

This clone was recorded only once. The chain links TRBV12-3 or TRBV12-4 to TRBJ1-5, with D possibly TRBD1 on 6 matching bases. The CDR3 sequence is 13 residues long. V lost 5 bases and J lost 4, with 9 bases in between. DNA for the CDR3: TGTGCCAGCAGTAAACAGGGAAATCAGCCCCAGCATTTT. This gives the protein CASSKQGNQPQHF.

The CDR3 sequence: CASKAGLVGGDTQYF. CDR3 coding DNA: TGTGCCAGCAAGGCGGGACTAGTCGGTGGAGATACGCAGTATTTT. J is TRBJ2-3 and V is TRBV2; 8 nucleotides match TRBD2. The CDR3 sequence is 15 residues long. Per the germline V gene, CDR1 is SNHLY and CDR2 is FYNNEI. V lost 7 bases and J lost 5; bases outside the gene matches: 11.

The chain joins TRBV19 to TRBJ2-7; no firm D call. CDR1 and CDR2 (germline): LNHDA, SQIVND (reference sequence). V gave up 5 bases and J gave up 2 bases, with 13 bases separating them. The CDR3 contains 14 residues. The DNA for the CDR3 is TGTGCCAGTAGTGAAAATCCCTCAACCTACGAGCAGTACTTC. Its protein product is CASSENPSTYEQYF.